Sequencing of this T cell receptor (beta chain) was carried out in a study of T cell responses to AZD1222 COVID-19 vaccine (dated by TCRdb to about 2021). A note on the overall study: TCR sequencing covered 233 trial participants: 207 given two doses of AZD1222 and 26 given two doses of MenACWY control vaccine. Trial participants were enrolled into age subgroups of 18-55, 56-69 and 70-plus years, which contained about 150, 28 and 57 TCR-sequenced participants, respectively. Overall study results and their limits: Because no day 14 peak-response samples were available, repertoires were characterized only after the peak T cell response. Vaccine-associated CD4 TCRs spanned the whole spike protein, with dominant responses in regions 160-218 and 743-854. Participants were mostly white British and included more females than males, and it was suggested by the authors that clonal diversity may have been underestimated. After two AZD1222 doses, spike-specific TCR breadth and depth were significantly higher than at day 0 and than in MenACWY recipients. Reportedly, close to half of the unique spike-specific TCRs recognized epitopes lying outside the regions that are mutated in the B.1.351 and B.1.1.7 variants. Conclusions about previously exposed vaccinees are limited because only a handful of AZD1222 recipients were SARS-CoV-2 seropositive at baseline. In the small 56-69-year group, the increase in depth fell short of significance, most likely because of low power.

The label giving this sample's time point can be read as: baseline before first vaccination. According to the study, the label for this sample's treatment or condition signals: meningococcal conjugate vaccine given as trial control. Vaccinee samples came from UK trials COV001 and COV002, including a single-blind randomized controlled phase 2/3 trial of AZD1222 (ChAdOx1 nCoV-19) in healthy adults. For TCRbeta chain sequencing, PBMC samples were collected from trial participants at day 0 and at day 28 after the second dose. The CDR3, cysteine through phenylalanine, is 16 amino acids long. The only DNA kept is the CDR3, 48 bases in frame from the first base. Via the germline V gene, CDR1 is MGHRA and CDR2 YSYEKL. Trimmed from V: 0 bases; trimmed from J: 6 bases; junction bases lacking a gene match: 6. The CDR3 regions of human TCRbeta chains were analyzed by immunosequencing. The paper's data handling went like this. TCRs in the repertoires were compared against a reference library of SARS-CoV-2-specific TCRs that had been generated with the MIRA antigen-specificity platform. Breadth was defined as the fraction of unique TCRs that were SARS-CoV-2-associated, and depth was defined as the fraction of total T cells that were SARS-CoV-2-associated. Each spike-specific TCR was assigned to its reactive spike region and to a CD4 or CD8 class using the MIRA data. Log10-transformed breadth and depth values were compared by one-way ANOVA with Sidak's multiple comparisons tests. TCRdb's version of the immuneACCESS table is confined to in-frame rearrangements and falls short of the full clone set. An unresolved V gene accounts for under half of the shortfall where checked; the remainder is of unknown origin. D and trimming come from the DNA, and the V and J calls and clone size come from that table. The sample yields 150,000 or so clones; roughly nine tenths were counted once. Together, the top ten hold 5% to 6% of the sample.

Worth noting for this clone: Its antigen is not yet known. Qualities for individual bases were not recorded, and no much larger clone is one base off.

The sample in question was peripheral blood, obtained on day 0 of MenACWY control vaccination. The receptor was isolated from an adult in good health. The chain is made from TRBV4-1 and TRBJ1-5, with 9 middle bases fitting TRBD1. Here is the DNA: TGCGCCAGCAGCCAAGATAGGTCGACAGGGGGTCAGCCCCAGCATTTT. Its protein reads: CASSQDRSTGGQPQHF.